What follows describes a single T cell receptor beta chain. Its target antigen remains unknown. No clone much larger than this one lies a single base away; base qualities are absent. V is pruned by 3 bases and J by 6 bases, leaving 4 bases of the junction without a gene match. Via the germline V gene, CDR1 is KGHSH and CDR2 LQKENI. Reading from cysteine to phenylalanine, the CDR3 counts 14 amino acids. Kept here is only the CDR3 DNA, which spans 42 bases and is read in frame from base 1. Stable Graves' hyperthyroidism was defined as no progression to ophthalmopathy during 18 months of follow-up. The hyperthyroidism patients were between 18 and 65 years old and newly diagnosed, with a disease duration of less than 2 months. Patients with uncontrolled infections, other autoimmune diseases, pregnancy or lactation were excluded. Diagnoses relied on clinical symptoms, serum thyroxine and TRAb, thyroid ultrasound and orbital computed tomography. Ficoll-Paque density gradient centrifugation was used to isolate PBMCs from 9.5 to 10 ml of fresh peripheral blood. Total RNA was extracted using Trizol reagent, and RNA quality was assessed on an Agilent 2100 Bioanalyzer.

This sample was taken from a study of T cells in Graves' hyperthyroidism and ophthalmopathy (dated by TCRdb to the late 2010s). Turning to the overall study: Peripheral blood samples were taken at initial diagnosis, before any treatment was given. After sampling, hyperthyroidism patients received methimazole starting at 30 mg daily, and ophthalmopathy patients received high-dose intravenous methylprednisolone. Thyroid tissue and blood T-cell repertoires from roughly six Graves' hyperthyroidism patients were also compared in the study. For training and testing, the 80 to 100 patients in the discovery cohort were randomly divided in a 7:3 ratio. An independent validation cohort of around 19 hyperthyroidism patients and over 15 patients who later progressed to ophthalmopathy tested prospective prediction of ophthalmopathy. The paper reports TCR Vbeta CDR3 sequencing of roughly 140 peripheral blood samples: under 45 ophthalmopathy, approximately 74 hyperthyroidism and 17 progressor patients. A discovery cohort of around 100 patients, roughly 43 with Graves' ophthalmopathy and 55 to 60 with stable Graves' hyperthyroidism, was used to find distinguishing TCR V-J signatures.

Amplification of TCR beta CDR3 regions was carried out from RNA transcripts. The TCR CDR3 was subjected to a first round of RT-PCR using the HTBI primer set and the Qiagen OneStep RT-PCR kit. A second multiplex PCR round built the libraries, followed by size selection and purification. Sequencing of the libraries was done on an Illumina HiSeq2000 using paired-end 100 bp reads. Per the original workflow: Raw data were processed with SOAPnuke, discarding reads with adapters, uncalled bases, mean Phred below 15, or no exact constant-primer or identifier match. High-quality paired reads were merged using COPE v1.2.5, and each unique nucleotide sequence was defined as a clonotype. MiTCR v1.1 was used to align the clonotypes against IMGT TRBV, TRBD and TRBJ reference segments. The analysis was restricted to V-J combinations with a frequency above 0.0001, which together covered roughly 99% of the repertoires. A TCS score was defined as the ratio of F50 (clonal expansion) to E x V (chaos), with BLOSUM62-based TCRdist applied between CDR3 peptides within each V-J. Welch's t-statistics and random forest reduced around 550 V-J features to 13, which were used in a naive Bayes classifier (R e1071). Through fastp at Q25 and MiXCR, TCRdb rebuilt clones from the public reads, retaining in-frame beta chains. Each entry merges the rows of one CDR3 protein and shows their most common DNA and genes. TCRdb, rather than the study authors, made the V and J calls. Across this sample there are 650,000 to 750,000 distinct CDR3 sequences, with around 15% seen only once. The top ten constitute roughly 10% of the sample.

What the study reported, not specific to this receptor: A model built on a 13 V-J signature distinguished ophthalmopathy from stable hyperthyroidism, reaching 87.88% sensitivity and under 84% specificity in cross-validation and 80%/75% in testing. During validation, the model predicted progression to ophthalmopathy a median of roughly six months ahead of onset, with around 70% sensitivity and almost 75% specificity. Sample size was not statistically predetermined, and blinding of investigators to group allocation was not performed. Most expanded thyroid clonotypes (frequency above 0.001) were also detected in blood, a finding suggesting that blood repertoires may reflect thyroid immune responses.

Input material: blood. This TCR derives from a woman between 18 and 30 years old with Graves' hyperthyroidism. The V gene is TRBV18 and the J gene is TRBJ2-2, with TRBD1 matching 7 junction bases. The bases are TGTGCCAGCTCACCGGCGACAGGGCCCGGGGAGCTGTTTTTT. It codes for CASSPATGPGELFF.